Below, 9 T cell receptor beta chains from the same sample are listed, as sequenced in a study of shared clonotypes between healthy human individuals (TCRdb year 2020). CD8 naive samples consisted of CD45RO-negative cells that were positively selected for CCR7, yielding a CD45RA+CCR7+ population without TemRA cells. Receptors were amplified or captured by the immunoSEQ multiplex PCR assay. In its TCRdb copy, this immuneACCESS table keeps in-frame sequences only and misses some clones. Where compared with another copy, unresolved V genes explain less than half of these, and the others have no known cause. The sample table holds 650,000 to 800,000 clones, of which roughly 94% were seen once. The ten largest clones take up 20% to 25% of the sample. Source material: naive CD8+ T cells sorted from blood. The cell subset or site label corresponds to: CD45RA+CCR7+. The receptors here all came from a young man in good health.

The CDR3 loop reads CASSQSTVGRTLYEQYF. The CDR3 DNA reads as TGTGCCAGCAGCCAATCAACGGTAGGGAGGACCTTATACGAGCAGTACTTC. The chain carries TRBV14 and TRBJ2-7; the D gene is possibly TRBD2 (6 bases). The CDR3 extends over 17 amino acids. Trimming stripped 2 bases from V and 4 bases from J, with 21 bases between. Germline values: CDR1 SGHDN, CDR2 FVKESK.

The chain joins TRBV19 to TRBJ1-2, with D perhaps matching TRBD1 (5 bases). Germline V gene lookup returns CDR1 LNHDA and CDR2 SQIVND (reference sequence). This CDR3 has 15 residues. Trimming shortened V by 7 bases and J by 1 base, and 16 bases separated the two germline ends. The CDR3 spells CASTPRAGNNYGYTF. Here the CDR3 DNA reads TGTGCCAGTACCCCGCGGGCAGGGAATAACTATGGCTACACCTTC. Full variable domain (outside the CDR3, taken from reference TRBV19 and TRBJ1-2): DGGITQSPKYLFRKEGQNVTLSCEQNLNHDAMYWYRQDPGQGLRLIYYSQIVNDFQKGDIAEGYSVSREKKESFPLTVTSAQKNPTAFYLCASTPRAGNNYGYTFGSGTRLTVV.

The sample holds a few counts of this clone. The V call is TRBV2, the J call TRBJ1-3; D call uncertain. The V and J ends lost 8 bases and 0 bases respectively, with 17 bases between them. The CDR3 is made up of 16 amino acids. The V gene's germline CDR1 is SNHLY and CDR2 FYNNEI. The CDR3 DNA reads TGTGCCAGCGATAAAGAAACAGCGATCTCTGGAAACACCATATATTTT. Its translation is CASDKETAISGNTIYF.

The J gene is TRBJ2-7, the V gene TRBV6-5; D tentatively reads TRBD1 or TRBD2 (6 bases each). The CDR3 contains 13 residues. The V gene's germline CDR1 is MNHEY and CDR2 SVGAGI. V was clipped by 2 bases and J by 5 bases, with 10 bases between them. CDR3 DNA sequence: TGTGCCAGCAGTTACAGGGGGGAGGACGAGCAGTACTTC. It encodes CASSYRGEDEQYF.

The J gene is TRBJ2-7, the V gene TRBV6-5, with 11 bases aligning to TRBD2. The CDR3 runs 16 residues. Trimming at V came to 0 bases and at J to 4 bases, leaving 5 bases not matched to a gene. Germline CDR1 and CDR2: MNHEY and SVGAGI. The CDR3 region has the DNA TGTGCCAGCAGTTACTCTAGCGGGAGGGCAGTGTACGAGCAGTACTTC. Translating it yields CASSYSSGRAVYEQYF.

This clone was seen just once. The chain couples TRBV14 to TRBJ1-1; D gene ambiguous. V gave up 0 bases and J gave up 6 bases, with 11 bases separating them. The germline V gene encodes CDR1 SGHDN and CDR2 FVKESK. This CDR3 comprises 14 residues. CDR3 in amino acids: CASSQDEWGAEAFF. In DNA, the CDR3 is TGTGCCAGCAGCCAAGATGAGTGGGGAGCTGAAGCTTTCTTT.

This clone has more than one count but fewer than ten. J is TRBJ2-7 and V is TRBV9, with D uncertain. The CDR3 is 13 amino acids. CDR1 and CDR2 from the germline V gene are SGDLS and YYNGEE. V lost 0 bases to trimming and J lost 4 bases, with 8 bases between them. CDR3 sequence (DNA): TGTGCCAGCAGCGTAGATTTGCCATACGAGCAGTACTTC. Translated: CASSVDLPYEQYF.

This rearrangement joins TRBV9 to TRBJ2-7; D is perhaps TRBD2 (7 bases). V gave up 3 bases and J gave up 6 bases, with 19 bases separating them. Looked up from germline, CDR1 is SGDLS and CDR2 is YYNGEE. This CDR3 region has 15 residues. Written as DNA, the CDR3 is TGTGCCAGCAGCGATCTTTATGGCGGGGGCGGCGAGCAGTACTTC. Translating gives CASSDLYGGGGEQYF.

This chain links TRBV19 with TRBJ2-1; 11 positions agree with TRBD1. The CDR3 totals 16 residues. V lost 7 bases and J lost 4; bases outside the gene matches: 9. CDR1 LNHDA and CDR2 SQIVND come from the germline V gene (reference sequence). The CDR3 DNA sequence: TGTGCCAGTACCCTCGAGGGACAGGGGGGTTACAATGAGCAGTTCTTC. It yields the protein CASTLEGQGGYNEQFF.